The entry below gives a single T cell receptor (beta chain) sequence along with its context. The target antigen is unknown. This entry belongs to a study of lymphopenia after photon versus proton radiotherapy. TCRdb keeps only in-frame clones here, not all; method: immunoSEQ multiplex PCR. The sample records 25,000 to 30,000 clones, 81% being singletons. Study-level findings and limits: Post-nadir diversity loss with photons came from oligoclonal expansion, particularly CD8+ Temra cells.

The germline CDR1 and CDR2 sequences are MGHRA and YSYEKL. This CDR3 comprises 18 residues. V shed 2 bases and J shed 0 bases, with 20 bases lying between them. This TCR was sampled from a man aged 45-60 years with gastric cancer. This chain links TRBV4-1 with TRBJ2-7; weak D call: TRBD1 (5 bases). The starting material was peripheral blood, obtained from a patient treated with photon-based radiotherapy. CDR3 DNA: TGCGCCAGCAGCCAAAAAAACCCACACAGGAGCCGCTCCTACGAGCAGTACGTC. Its translation: CASSQKNPHRSRSYEQYV.